This T cell receptor (beta chain) was sequenced during a study of OX40 agonist ivuxolimab in advanced cancers. This clone was observed a handful of times. In germline, CDR1 is LGHNA, CDR2 YSLEER. The ends were cut back, 2 bases at V and 10 bases at J, with 15 bases in the middle. The CDR3 consists of 14 residues. Profiled with immunoSEQ multiplex PCR; TCRdb holds only in-frame clones, not every one. The sample lists 9,500 to 12,000 clones, about 86% occurring once. This sequence was found in an adult with an advanced solid tumor such as melanoma, head and neck, liver or kidney cancer. The chain couples TRBV4-3 to TRBJ2-4; no clear D gene. The material was CD4+ or CD8+ T cells sorted from blood, obtained in a trial of the OX40 agonist ivuxolimab. DNA of the CDR3: TGCGCCAGCAGCCAATTTATTTCCGGCGAGATTCAGTACTTC. It is translated as CASSQFISGEIQYF.